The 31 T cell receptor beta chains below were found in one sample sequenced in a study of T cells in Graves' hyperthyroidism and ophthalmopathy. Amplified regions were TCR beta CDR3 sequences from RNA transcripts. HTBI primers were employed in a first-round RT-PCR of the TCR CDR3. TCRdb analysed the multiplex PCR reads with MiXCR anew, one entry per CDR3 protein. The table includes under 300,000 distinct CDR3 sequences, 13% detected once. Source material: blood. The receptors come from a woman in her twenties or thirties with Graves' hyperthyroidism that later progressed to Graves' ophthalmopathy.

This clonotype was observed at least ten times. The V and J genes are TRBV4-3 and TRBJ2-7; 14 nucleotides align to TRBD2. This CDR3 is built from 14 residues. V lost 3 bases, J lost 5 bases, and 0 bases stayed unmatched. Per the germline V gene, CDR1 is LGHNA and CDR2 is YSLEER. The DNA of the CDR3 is TGCGCCAGCAGCCAGGGACTAGCGGGAGACGAGCAGTACTTC. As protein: CASSQGLAGDEQYF.

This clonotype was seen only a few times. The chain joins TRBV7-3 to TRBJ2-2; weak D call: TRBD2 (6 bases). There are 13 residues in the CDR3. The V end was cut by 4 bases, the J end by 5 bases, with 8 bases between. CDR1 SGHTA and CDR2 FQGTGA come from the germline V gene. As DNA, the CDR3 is TGTGCCAGCAGCTCGGAGGGGACCGGGGAGCTGTTTTTT. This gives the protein CASSSEGTGELFF.

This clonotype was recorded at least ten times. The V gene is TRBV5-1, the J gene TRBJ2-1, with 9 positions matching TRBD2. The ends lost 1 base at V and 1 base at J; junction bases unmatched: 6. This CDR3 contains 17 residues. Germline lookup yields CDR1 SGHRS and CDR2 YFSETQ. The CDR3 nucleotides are TGCGCCAGCAGCTTGTTCCTAGCGGGGTCATCCTACAATGAGCAGTTCTTC. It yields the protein CASSLFLAGSSYNEQFF. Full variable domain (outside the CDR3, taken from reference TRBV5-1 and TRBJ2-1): KAGVTQTPRYLIKTRGQQVTLSCSPISGHRSVSWYQQTPGQGLQFLFEYFSETQRNKGNFPGRFSGRQFSNSRSEMNVSTLELGDSALYLCASSLFLAGSSYNEQFFGPGTRLTVL.

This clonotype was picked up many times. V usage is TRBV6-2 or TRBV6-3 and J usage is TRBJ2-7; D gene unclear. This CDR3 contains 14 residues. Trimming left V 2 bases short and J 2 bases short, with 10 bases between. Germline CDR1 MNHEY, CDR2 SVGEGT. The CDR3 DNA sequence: TGTGCCAGCAGTTACGTCCTGAAGGCCTACGAGCAGTACTTC. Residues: CASSYVLKAYEQYF.

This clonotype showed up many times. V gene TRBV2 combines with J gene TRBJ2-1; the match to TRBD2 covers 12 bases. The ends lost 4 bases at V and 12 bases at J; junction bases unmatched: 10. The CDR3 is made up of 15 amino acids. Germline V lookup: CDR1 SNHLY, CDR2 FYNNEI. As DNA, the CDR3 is TGTGCCAGCAGTGCCTGGACTAGCGGGAATCTGGCGCAGTTCTTC. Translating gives CASSAWTSGNLAQFF.

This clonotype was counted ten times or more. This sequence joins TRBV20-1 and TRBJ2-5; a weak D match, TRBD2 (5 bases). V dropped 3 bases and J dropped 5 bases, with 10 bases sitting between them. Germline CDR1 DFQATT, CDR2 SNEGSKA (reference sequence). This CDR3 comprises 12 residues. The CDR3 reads CSASYGSETQYF. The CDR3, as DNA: TGCAGTGCTAGTTATGGGAGCGAGACCCAGTACTTC.

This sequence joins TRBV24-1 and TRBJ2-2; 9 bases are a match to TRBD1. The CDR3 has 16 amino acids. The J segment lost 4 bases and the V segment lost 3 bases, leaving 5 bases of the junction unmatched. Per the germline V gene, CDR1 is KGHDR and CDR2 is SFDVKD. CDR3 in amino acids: CATSDPDRGFTGELFF. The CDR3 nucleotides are TGTGCCACCAGTGATCCCGACAGGGGGTTCACCGGGGAGCTGTTTTTT.

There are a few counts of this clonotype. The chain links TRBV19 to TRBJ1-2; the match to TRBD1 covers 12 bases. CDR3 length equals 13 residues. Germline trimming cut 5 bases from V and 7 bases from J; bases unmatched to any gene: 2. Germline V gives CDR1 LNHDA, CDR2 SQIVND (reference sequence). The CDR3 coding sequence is TGTGCCAGTAGTTGGGACAGGGGGCTTGGCTACACCTTC. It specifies CASSWDRGLGYTF.

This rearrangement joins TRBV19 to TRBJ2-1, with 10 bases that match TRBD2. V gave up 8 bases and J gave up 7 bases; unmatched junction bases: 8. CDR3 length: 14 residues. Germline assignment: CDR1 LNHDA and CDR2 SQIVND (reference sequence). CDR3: CASAIAGGGNEQFF. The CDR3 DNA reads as TGTGCCAGTGCGATAGCGGGAGGAGGGAATGAGCAGTTCTTC.

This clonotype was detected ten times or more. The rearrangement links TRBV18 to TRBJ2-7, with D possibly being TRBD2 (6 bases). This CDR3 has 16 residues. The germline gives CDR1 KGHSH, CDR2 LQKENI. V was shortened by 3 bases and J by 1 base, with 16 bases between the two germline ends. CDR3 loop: CASSPLPGLASYEQYF. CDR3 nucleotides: TGTGCCAGCTCACCGCTCCCGGGACTTGCATCCTACGAGCAGTACTTC.

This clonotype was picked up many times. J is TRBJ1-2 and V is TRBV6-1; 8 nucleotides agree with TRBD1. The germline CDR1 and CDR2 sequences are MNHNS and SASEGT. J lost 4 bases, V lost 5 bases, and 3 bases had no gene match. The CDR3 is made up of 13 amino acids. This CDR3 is CASSPTGVYGYTF. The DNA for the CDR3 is TGTGCCAGCAGTCCGACAGGGGTCTATGGCTACACCTTC.

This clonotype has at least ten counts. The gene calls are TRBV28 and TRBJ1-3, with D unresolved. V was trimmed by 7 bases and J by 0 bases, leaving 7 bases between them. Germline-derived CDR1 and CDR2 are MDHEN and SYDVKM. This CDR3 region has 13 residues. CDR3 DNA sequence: TGTGCCAGCACCACGTACTCTGGAAACACCATATATTTT. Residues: CASTTYSGNTIYF.

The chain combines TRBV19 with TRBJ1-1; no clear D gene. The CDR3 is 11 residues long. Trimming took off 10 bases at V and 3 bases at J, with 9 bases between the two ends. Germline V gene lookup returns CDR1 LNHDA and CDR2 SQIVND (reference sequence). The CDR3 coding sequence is TGTGCCACAGGACCATACACTGAAGCTTTCTTT. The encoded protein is CATGPYTEAFF.

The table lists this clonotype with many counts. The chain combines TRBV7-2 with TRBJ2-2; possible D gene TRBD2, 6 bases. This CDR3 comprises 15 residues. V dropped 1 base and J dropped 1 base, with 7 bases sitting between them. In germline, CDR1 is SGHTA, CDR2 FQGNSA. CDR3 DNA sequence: TGTGCCAGCAGCTTAGGCGGGGTGAACACCGGGGAGCTGTTTTTT. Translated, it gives CASSLGGVNTGELFF. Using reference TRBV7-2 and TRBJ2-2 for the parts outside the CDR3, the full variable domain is GAGVSQSPSNKVTEKGKDVELRCDPISGHTALYWYRQSLGQGLEFLIYFQGNSAPDKSGLPSDRFSAERTGGSVSTLTIQRTQQEDSAVYLCASSLGGVNTGELFFGEGSRLTVL.

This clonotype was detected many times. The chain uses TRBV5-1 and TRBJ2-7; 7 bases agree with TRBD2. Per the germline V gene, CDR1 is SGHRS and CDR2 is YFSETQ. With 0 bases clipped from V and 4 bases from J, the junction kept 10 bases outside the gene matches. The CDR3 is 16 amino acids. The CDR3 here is CASSLVASGTGYEQYF. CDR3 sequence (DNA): TGCGCCAGCAGCTTGGTGGCTAGCGGCACGGGATACGAGCAGTACTTC.

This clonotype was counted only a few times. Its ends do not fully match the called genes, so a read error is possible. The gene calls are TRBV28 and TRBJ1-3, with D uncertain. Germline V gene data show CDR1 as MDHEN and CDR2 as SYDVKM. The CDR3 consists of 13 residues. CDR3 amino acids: CASSTDAGNTVYF. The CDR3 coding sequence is TGTGCCAGCAGCACAGATGCTGGAAACACCGTATATTTT.

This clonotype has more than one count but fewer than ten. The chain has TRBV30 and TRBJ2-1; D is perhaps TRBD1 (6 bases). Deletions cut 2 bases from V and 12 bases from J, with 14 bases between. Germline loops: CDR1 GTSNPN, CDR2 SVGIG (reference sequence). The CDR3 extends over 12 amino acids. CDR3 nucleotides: TGTGCCTGGAGTACCCAGGGGAGCAGGCAGTTCTTC. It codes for CAWSTQGSRQFF. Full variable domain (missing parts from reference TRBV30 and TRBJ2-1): SQTIHQWPATLVQPVGSPLSLECTVEGTSNPNLYWYRQAAGRGLQLLFYSVGIGQISSEVPQNLSASRPQDRQFILSSKKLLLSDSGFYLCAWSTQGSRQFFGPGTRLTVL.

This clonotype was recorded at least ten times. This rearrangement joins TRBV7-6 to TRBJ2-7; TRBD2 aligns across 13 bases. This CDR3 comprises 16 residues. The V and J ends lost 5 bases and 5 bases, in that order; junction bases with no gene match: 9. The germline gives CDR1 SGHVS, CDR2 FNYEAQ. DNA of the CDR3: TGTGCCAGCAGCCCAGGACTAGCGGGAGTTTACAACGAGCAGTACTTC. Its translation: CASSPGLAGVYNEQYF.

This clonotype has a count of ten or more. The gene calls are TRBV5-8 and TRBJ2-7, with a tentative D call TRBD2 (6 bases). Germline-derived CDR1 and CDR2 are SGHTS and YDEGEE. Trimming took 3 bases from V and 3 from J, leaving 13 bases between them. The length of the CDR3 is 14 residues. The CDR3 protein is CASSSNGGLYEQYF. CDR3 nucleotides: TGTGCCAGCAGCTCAAACGGGGGACTCTACGAGCAGTACTTC.

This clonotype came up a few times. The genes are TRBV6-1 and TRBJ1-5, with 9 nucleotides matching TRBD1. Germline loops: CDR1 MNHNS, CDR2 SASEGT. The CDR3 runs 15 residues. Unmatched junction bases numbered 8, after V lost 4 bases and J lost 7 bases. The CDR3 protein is CASSVLDRGEQPQHF. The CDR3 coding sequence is TGTGCCAGCAGTGTTTTGGACAGGGGAGAACAGCCCCAGCATTTT.

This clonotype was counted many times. The CDR3 sequence: CASSPTVNSGNTIYF. CDR3 coding DNA: TGTGCCAGCAGCCCGACAGTTAACTCTGGAAACACCATATATTTT. V is TRBV11-2 and J is TRBJ1-3; a weak D match, TRBD1 (5 bases). Deletions cut 5 bases from V and 0 bases from J, with 11 bases between. Germline-derived CDR1 and CDR2 are SGHAT and FQNNGV. This CDR3 region has 15 residues.

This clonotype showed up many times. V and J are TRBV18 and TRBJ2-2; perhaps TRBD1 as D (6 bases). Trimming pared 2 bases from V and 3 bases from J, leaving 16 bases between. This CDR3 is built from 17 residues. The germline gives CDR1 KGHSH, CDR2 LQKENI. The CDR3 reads CASSPTPTGRDTGELFF. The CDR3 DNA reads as TGTGCCAGCTCACCAACCCCGACAGGAAGGGACACCGGGGAGCTGTTTTTT.

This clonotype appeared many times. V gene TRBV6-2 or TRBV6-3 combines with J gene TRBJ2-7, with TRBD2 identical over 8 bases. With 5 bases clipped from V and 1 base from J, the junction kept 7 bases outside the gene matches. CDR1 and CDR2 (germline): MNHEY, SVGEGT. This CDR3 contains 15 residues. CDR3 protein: CASSVPGLVSYEQYF. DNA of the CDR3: TGTGCCAGCAGTGTTCCGGGACTAGTTTCCTACGAGCAGTACTTC.

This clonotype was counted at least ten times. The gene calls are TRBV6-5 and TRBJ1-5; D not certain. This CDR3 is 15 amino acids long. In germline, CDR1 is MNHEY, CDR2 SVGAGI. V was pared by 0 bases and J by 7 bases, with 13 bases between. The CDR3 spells CASSYSISGNQPQHF. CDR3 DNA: TGTGCCAGCAGTTACTCGATCTCTGGGAACCAGCCCCAGCATTTT.

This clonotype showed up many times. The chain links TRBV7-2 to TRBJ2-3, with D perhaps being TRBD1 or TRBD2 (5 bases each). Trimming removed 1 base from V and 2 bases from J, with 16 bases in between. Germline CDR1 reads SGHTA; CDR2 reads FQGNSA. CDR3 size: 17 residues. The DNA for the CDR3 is TGTGCCAGCAGCTTAGGGGGGTTTGGACTCTACACAGATACGCAGTATTTT. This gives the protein CASSLGGFGLYTDTQYF.

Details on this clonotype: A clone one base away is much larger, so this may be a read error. CDR3 protein: CANKTGDCTDAQYF. For the CDR3, the DNA is TGTGCCAACAAGACAGGGGATTGCACAGATGCGCAGTATTTT. This chain links TRBV3-1 with TRBJ2-3, with TRBD1 matching over 8 bases. Germline V gene data show CDR1 as LGHDT and CDR2 as YNNKEL (reference sequence). The CDR3 has 14 amino acids.

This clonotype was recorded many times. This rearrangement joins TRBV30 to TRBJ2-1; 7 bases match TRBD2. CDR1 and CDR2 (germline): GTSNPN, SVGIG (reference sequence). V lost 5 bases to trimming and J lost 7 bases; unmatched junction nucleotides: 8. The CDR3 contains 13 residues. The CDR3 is CAWGAASGNEQFF. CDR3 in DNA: TGTGCCTGGGGGGCGGCTAGCGGTAATGAGCAGTTCTTC.

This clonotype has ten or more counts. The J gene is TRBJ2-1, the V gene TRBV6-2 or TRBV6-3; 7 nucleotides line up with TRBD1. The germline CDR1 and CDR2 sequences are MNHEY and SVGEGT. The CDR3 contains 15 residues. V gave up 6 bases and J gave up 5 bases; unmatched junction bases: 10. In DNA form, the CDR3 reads TGTGCCAGCAGAAAAGCCCCGGGACAGAACAATGAGCAGTTCTTC. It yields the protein CASRKAPGQNNEQFF.

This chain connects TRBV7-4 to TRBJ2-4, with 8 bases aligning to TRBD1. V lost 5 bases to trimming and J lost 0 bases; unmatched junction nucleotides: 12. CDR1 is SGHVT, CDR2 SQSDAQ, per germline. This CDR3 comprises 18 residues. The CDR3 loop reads CASSHLGTGKEAKNIQYF. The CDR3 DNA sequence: TGTGCCAGCAGCCACTTGGGGACAGGAAAAGAAGCCAAAAACATTCAGTACTTC. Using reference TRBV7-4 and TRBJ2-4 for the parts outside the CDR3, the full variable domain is GAGVSQSPRYKVAKRGRDVALRCDSISGHVTLYWYRQTLGQGSEVLTYSQSDAQRDKSGRPSGRFSAERPERSVSTLKIQRTEQGDSAVYLCASSHLGTGKEAKNIQYFGAGTRLSVL.

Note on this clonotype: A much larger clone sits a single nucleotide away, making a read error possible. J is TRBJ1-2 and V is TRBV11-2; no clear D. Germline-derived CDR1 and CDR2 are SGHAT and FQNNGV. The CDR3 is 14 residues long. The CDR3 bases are TGTACCAGCAGCTTAAGGCAGGCTAACTATGGCTACACCTTC. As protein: CTSSLRQANYGYTF.

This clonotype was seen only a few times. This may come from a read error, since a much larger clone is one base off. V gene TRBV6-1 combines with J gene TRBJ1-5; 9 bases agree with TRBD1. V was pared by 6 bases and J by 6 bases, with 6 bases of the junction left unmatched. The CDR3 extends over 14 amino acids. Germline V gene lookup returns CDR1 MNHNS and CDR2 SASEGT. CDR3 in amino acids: CASRPGTGCQPQHF. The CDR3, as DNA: TGTGCCAGCAGGCCCGGGACAGGGTGTCAGCCCCAGCATTTT.